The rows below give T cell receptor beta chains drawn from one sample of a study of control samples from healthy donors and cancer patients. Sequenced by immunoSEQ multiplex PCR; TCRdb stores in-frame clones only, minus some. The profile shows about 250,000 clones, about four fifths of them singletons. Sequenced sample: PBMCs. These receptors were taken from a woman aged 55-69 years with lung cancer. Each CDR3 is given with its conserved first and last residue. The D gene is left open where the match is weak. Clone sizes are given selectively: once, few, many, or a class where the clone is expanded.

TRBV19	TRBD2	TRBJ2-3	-	TGTGCCAGTAGCACCCTCAGACTAGCTTCCACAGATACGCAGTATTTT	CASSTLRLASTDTQYF
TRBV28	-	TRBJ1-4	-	TGTGCCAGCAGTTTATCAGGACAAGGGGGAGAAAAACTGTTTTTT	CASSLSGQGGEKLFF
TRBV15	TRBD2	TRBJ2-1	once	TGTGCCACCAGCCCACCGGGAGGCTCCTACAATGAGCAGTTCTTC	CATSPPGGSYNEQFF
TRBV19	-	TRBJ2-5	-	TGTGCCAGTAGTATAAGCGGAGACAGAAAAGAGACCCAGTACTTC	CASSISGDRKETQYF
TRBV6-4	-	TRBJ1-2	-	TGTGCCAGCAGGCAAGATCATGGGCGACTCTCCTATGGCTACACCTTC	CASRQDHGRLSYGYTF
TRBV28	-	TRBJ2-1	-	TGTGCCAGCAGTAGGGGGGTCAATGAGCAGTTCTTC	CASSRGVNEQFF
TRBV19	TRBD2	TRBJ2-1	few	TGTGCCAGTAGTCTGTGGACTAGCGGGAGGGCAAATGAGCAGTTCTTC	CASSLWTSGRANEQFF
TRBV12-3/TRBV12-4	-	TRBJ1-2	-	TGTGCCAGCAGTTTAGGACGGAACTATGGCTACACCTTC	CASSLGRNYGYTF
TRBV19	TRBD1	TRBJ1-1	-	TGTGCCACCAGGACAGGGCCAAACACTGAAGCTTTCTTT	CATRTGPNTEAFF
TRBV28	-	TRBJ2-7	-	TGTGCCAGCAATCAGGACGGATACTACGAGCAGTACTTC	CASNQDGYYEQYF
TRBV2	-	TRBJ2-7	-	TGTGCCAGCAGTGATCTCGAGCAGTACTTC	CASSDLEQYF
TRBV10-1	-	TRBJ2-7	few	TGCGCCAGCAGTGGGTCCCCCGGCCTTTCCTACGAGCAGTACTTC	CASSGSPGLSYEQYF
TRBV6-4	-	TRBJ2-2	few	TGTGCCAGCAGACCCTCATCAGGGTATTCGGGGGAGCTGTTTTTT	CASRPSSGYSGELFF
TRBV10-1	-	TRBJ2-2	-	TGCGCCAGCGCCTCTATGAACACCGGGGAGCTGTTTTTT	CASASMNTGELFF
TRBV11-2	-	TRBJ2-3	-	TGTGCCAGCAGCTTTCGGAGTCAGGGCTCAGATACGCAGTATTTT	CASSFRSQGSDTQYF
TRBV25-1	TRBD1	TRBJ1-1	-	TGTGCCAGCAGTGAATTGACAGGGACGAACACTGAAGCTTTCTTT	CASSELTGTNTEAFF
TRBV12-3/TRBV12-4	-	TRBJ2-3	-	TGTGCCACTGATAGCGGCAGCACAGATACGCAGTATTTT	CATDSGSTDTQYF
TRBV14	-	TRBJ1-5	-	TGTGCCAGCAGCCAAGATACCGTGATGCCCCAGCATTTT	CASSQDTVMPQHF
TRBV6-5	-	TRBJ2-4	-	TGTGCCAGCAGTTACATGGGACTTCAGTACTTC	CASSYMGLQYF
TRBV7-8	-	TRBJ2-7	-	TGTGCCAGCAGCTTAGGGGGGTTAATGAGGGTCGGGAGCGAGCAGTACTTC	CASSLGGLMRVGSEQYF
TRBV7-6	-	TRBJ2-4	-	TGTGCCAGCAGCTTAGGCGCCGGGACAGCGGGAAACATTCAGTACTTC	CASSLGAGTAGNIQYF
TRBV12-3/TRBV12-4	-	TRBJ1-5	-	TGTGCCAGCAGGTCCGGTGGGGATCAGCCCCAGCACTTT	CASRSGGDQPQHF
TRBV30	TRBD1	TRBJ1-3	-	TGTGCCTGGAGTCACGGACAGGAGGGCGCAAACACCATATATTTT	CAWSHGQEGANTIYF
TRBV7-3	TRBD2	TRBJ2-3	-	TGTGCCAGCAGCTCGTCAGCGGGAATCACGGATACGCAGTATTTT	CASSSSAGITDTQYF
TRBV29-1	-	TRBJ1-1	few	TGCAGCGTTGCGCGTCGGGGGCTGAACACTGAAGCTTTCTTT	CSVARRGLNTEAFF
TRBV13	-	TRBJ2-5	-	TGTGCCAGCAGCTCGCGACAGTTCCAAGAGACCCAGTACTTC	CASSSRQFQETQYF
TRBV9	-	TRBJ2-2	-	TGTGCCAGCAGCCCGCGTGGGGTAGCGGTTCTTCGCGCGAACACCGGGGAGCTGTTTTTT	CASSPRGVAVLRANTGELFF
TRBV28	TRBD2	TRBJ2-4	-	TGTGCCAGCAAAGGACTAGCGGGGGCTCTAGCCAAAAACATTCAGTACTTC	CASKGLAGALAKNIQYF
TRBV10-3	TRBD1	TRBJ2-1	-	TGTGCCATCAGCGGAAGATTACAGGGGGCGACCTACAATGAGCAGTTCTTC	CAISGRLQGATYNEQFF
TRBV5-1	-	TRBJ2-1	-	TGCGCCAGCAGCTTGGTGGGCTACAATGAGCAGTTCTTC	CASSLVGYNEQFF
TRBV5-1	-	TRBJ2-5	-	TGCGCCAGCAGCCCCGGCTCTACAGAGACCCAGTACTTC	CASSPGSTETQYF
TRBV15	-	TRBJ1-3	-	TGTGCCACCAGCAGAGATTCCCGGGTTGGAAACACCATATATTTT	CATSRDSRVGNTIYF
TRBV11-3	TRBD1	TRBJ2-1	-	TGTGCCAGCAGCTTAGAATCCGGGACAGGGATTGGCAATGAGCAGTTCTTC	CASSLESGTGIGNEQFF
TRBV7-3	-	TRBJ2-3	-	TGTGCCAGCAGCCGTTCTATCCCGGATACGCAGTATTTT	CASSRSIPDTQYF
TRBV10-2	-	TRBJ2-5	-	TGCGCCAGCAGAGGCGGGAACCAAGAGACCCAGTACTTC	CASRGGNQETQYF
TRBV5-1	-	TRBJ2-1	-	TGCGCCAGCAGCTTGGCCTCCGGGTACTCCTACAATGAGCAGTTCTTC	CASSLASGYSYNEQFF
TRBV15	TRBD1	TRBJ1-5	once	TGTGCCACCAGTCCCGGGACAGGGGGTCAGCCCCAGCATTTT	CATSPGTGGQPQHF
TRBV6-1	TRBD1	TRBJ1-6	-	TGTGCTAGCAGTGGCGCTCAGGGGGCGGGAGGGCCCCTCCACTTT	CASSGAQGAGGPLHF
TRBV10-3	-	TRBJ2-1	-	TGTGCCATCAGTGATTCTCGGAATGAGCAGTTCTTC	CAISDSRNEQFF
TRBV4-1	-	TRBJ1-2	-	TGCGCCAGCAGCCAACCCCTGGGGAGTCGTGACGGCACCTATGGCTACACCTTC	CASSQPLGSRDGTYGYTF
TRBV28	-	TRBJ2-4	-	TGTGCCAGCAGTTCGGGTCCGCGGGCTCTAGCCAAAAACATTCAGTACTTC	CASSSGPRALAKNIQYF
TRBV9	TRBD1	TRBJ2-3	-	TGTGCCAGCAGCGTAAAACAGGGGGCCGGAGATACGCAGTATTTT	CASSVKQGAGDTQYF
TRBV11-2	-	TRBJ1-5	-	TGTGCCAGCAGCCAAGGCGGGAACCATCAGCCCCAGCATTTT	CASSQGGNHQPQHF
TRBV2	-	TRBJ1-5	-	TGTGCCAGCAGTGAACGCGGGTTCCAGCCCCAGCATTTT	CASSERGFQPQHF
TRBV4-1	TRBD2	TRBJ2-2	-	TGCGCCAGCAGCCAAGGGGACTACCCCCCCGGGGAGCTGTTTTTT	CASSQGDYPPGELFF
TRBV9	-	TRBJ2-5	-	TGTGCCAGCAGCGTAGAGGGGGTTAGGGAGACCCAGTACTTC	CASSVEGVRETQYF
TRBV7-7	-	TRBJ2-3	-	TGTGCCAGCAGCTTAAACGGTAATCCAGGAACAGATACGCAGTATTTT	CASSLNGNPGTDTQYF
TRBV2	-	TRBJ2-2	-	TGTGCCAGCAGTGACGGCAGGACAGTCGGGGAGCTGTTTTTT	CASSDGRTVGELFF
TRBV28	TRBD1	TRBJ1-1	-	TGTGCCAGCAGTCCAGCGACAGGGGCCCACACTGAAGCTTTCTTT	CASSPATGAHTEAFF